A selection of T cell receptor beta chains follows, all from one sample in a study of T cell changes during pregnancy in multiple sclerosis. The protocol was immunoSEQ multiplex PCR, while the TCRdb copy is restricted to in-frame clones and leaves out a portion. Of 60,000 or so clones listed, almost 95% are singletons. Sequencing was performed on peripheral blood, taken in the first trimester of pregnancy. The source is a female donor with multiple sclerosis, enrolled in a pregnancy study. The CDR3 runs from the conserved cysteine through the conserved F or W. Fields, in order: clone size, D gene, J gene, V gene, CDR3 protein, CDR3 DNA. D genes are given only for firm matches. Size is stated for part of the rows, as once, few or many counts, or as a class when the clone is expanded.

NA	NA	TRBJ1-2	TRBV7-9	CASSLERRLYSNYGYTF	TGTGCCAGCAGCTTAGAACGGAGACTTTACTCTAACTATGGCTACACCTTC
NA	TRBD2	TRBJ2-7	TRBV19	CATSGRDSYEQYF	TGTGCCACCAGTGGGAGGGACTCCTACGAGCAGTACTTC
NA	TRBD1	TRBJ2-1	TRBV9	CASSPRTGSYNEQFF	TGTGCCAGCAGCCCTCGGACAGGTTCTTACAATGAGCAGTTCTTC
NA	TRBD1	TRBJ1-6	TRBV6-5	CASTQGTGRNSPLHF	TGTGCCAGCACACAGGGGACAGGGCGTAATTCACCCCTCCACTTT
NA	TRBD1	TRBJ2-7	TRBV11-2	CASSLWDRDNPYEQYF	TGTGCCAGCAGCTTATGGGACAGGGACAACCCCTACGAGCAGTACTTC
NA	NA	TRBJ1-1	TRBV15	CATSTLQGVAFF	TGTGCCACCAGCACCTTACAGGGAGTAGCTTTCTTT
NA	NA	TRBJ1-3	TRBV4-2	CASSQDRGSGNTIYF	TGTGCCAGCAGCCAAGATCGCGGATCTGGAAACACCATATATTTT
NA	NA	TRBJ2-4	TRBV7-9	CASSPVGQSTNKNIQYF	TGTGCCAGCAGCCCCGTGGGCCAGTCCACAAATAAAAACATTCAGTACTTC
NA	TRBD1	TRBJ2-1	TRBV10-3	CAIKGQDVYNEQFF	TGTGCCATCAAGGGACAGGACGTCTACAATGAGCAGTTCTTC
once	TRBD1	TRBJ1-2	TRBV6-1	CATTTGDNYGYTF	TGTGCCACAACAACAGGGGATAACTATGGCTACACCTTC
once	NA	TRBJ2-5	TRBV30	CAWGGAGLSVQTQYF	TGTGCCTGGGGTGGGGCGGGGCTCTCCGTACAGACCCAGTACTTC
NA	NA	TRBJ2-2	TRBV7-3	CASGLGGSGIDTGELFF	TGTGCCAGCGGGCTGGGGGGATCAGGGATCGACACCGGGGAGCTGTTTTTT
NA	TRBD1	TRBJ1-2	TRBV27	CASSSGQGVHGYTF	TGTGCCAGCAGTTCCGGCCAGGGGGTACATGGCTACACCTTC
NA	NA	TRBJ2-1	TRBV6-5	CASSSTINEQFF	TGTGCCAGCAGTAGTACTATCAATGAGCAGTTCTTC
NA	TRBD1	TRBJ1-2	TRBV6-5	CASSRGQGAYGYTF	TGTGCCAGCAGCCGCGGACAGGGGGCATATGGCTACACCTTC
NA	NA	TRBJ1-1	TRBV29-1	CSVGGGQGNTEAFF	TGCAGCGTGGGGGGTGGGCAGGGGAACACTGAAGCTTTCTTT
NA	TRBD2	TRBJ2-5	TRBV5-6	CASSALAGEETQYF	TGTGCCAGCAGCGCCTTAGCGGGGGAAGAGACCCAGTACTTC
NA	TRBD1	TRBJ1-4	TRBV7-6	CASSDSDRGHEKLFF	TGTGCCAGCAGCGATTCGGACAGGGGGCATGAAAAACTGTTTTTT
NA	TRBD2	TRBJ2-7	TRBV9	CASSVGRGGNYEQYF	TGTGCCAGCAGCGTCGGGAGGGGGGGTAACTACGAGCAGTACTTC
few	TRBD1	TRBJ2-3	TRBV10-3	CAISESPGTGITDTQYF	TGTGCCATCAGTGAGTCTCCAGGGACAGGCATAACAGATACGCAGTATTTT
NA	NA	TRBJ2-1	TRBV11-2	CASSLLGEQFF	TGTGCCAGCAGCCTCCTAGGTGAGCAGTTCTTC
NA	TRBD2	TRBJ2-1	TRBV7-8	CASSLGLAGIYNEQFF	TGTGCCAGCAGCTTGGGACTAGCGGGGATTTACAATGAGCAGTTCTTC
NA	TRBD1	TRBJ1-2	TRBV19	CASSMVTGNYGYTF	TGTGCCAGTAGTATGGTGACAGGGAACTATGGCTACACCTTC